One sample yielded the 21 T cell receptor beta chains listed below, sequenced in a study of T cells in localized non-small cell lung cancer. Sequencing was performed with immunoSEQ multiplex PCR; in TCRdb, only in-frame clones are kept and a portion is missing. Of about 11,000 clones in the sample, roughly 90% are singletons; the top ten hold roughly an eighth. The sequenced sample was peripheral blood, obtained before any cancer treatment. All receptors come from a male donor at least 60 years old with stage III lung adenocarcinoma.

The chain recombines TRBV6-5 with TRBJ1-1, with a possible D match to TRBD1 (6 bases). The CDR3 spans 13 residues. Germline V gene data show CDR1 as MNHEY and CDR2 as SVGAGI. V lost 5 bases and J 7 bases, leaving 14 bases between the germline ends. The chain's CDR3 is CASSQQGQGEAFF. CDR3 in DNA: TGTGCCAGCAGTCAACAGGGCCAAGGTGAAGCTTTCTTT.

DNA for the CDR3: TGTGCCAGTAGTGACCCAGGATCCTCCGGGGAGCTGTTTTTT. This sequence encodes CASSDPGSSGELFF. This sequence joins TRBV19 and TRBJ2-2, with D hard to call. CDR3 length: 14 residues. The germline gives CDR1 LNHDA, CDR2 SQIVND (reference sequence). V was trimmed by 5 bases and J by 6 bases, leaving 13 bases between them.

This chain uses TRBV19 with TRBJ2-3, with 8 bases identical to TRBD2. The ends lost 5 bases at V and 6 bases at J; junction bases unmatched: 4. The CDR3 extends over 13 amino acids. Looked up from germline, CDR1 is LNHDA and CDR2 is SQIVND (reference sequence). The CDR3 coding sequence is TGTGCCAGTAGTCAGGGACTAGACGATACGCAGTATTTT. This codes for CASSQGLDDTQYF.

This clone was observed a single time. The chain carries TRBV6-5 and TRBJ1-4, with 7 bases identical to TRBD1. V gave up 6 bases and J gave up 2 bases; unmatched junction bases: 3. Germline CDR1 is MNHEY and CDR2 is SVGAGI. The CDR3 totals 14 residues. CDR3 coding DNA: TGTGCCAGCAGGATGGGACAGACTAATGAAAAACTGTTTTTT. This sequence encodes CASRMGQTNEKLFF.

This chain connects TRBV7-8 to TRBJ2-7, with 9 bases that match TRBD1. CDR3 size: 14 residues. Germline CDR1 is SGHVS and CDR2 is FQNEAQ. The J segment lost 6 bases and the V segment lost 4 bases, leaving 7 bases of the junction unmatched. CDR3 sequence reads: CASSSTGTGLEQYF. CDR3 in DNA: TGTGCCAGCAGCTCCACCGGGACAGGGCTCGAGCAGTACTTC.

CDR3 nucleotide sequence: TGTGCCAGCAGGTTAGCCGAAACCTACCAAGAGACCCAGTACTTC. It is translated as CASRLAETYQETQYF. V gene TRBV6-5 combines with J gene TRBJ2-5; D gene uncertain. V was pared by 6 bases and J by 0 bases, with 14 bases between. This CDR3 is built from 15 residues. Germline V gives CDR1 MNHEY, CDR2 SVGAGI.

The V call is TRBV4-2, the J call TRBJ2-7, with TRBD2 matching over 12 bases. The CDR3 spans 15 residues. With 1 base clipped from V and 6 bases from J, the junction kept 4 bases outside the gene matches. Germline V CDR1 and CDR2: LGHNA, YNFKEQ. CDR3 in DNA: TGTGCCAGCAGCCAAGCCCCGGGACTAGCGGGCGAGCAGTACTTC. Its protein is CASSQAPGLAGEQYF.

V and J are TRBV29-1 and TRBJ2-1, with TRBD2 matching 11 bases. V lost 5 bases and J lost 0; bases outside the gene matches: 6. Germline V gene data show CDR1 as SQVTM and CDR2 as ANQGSEA. This CDR3 contains 16 residues. The CDR3 spells CSVIAGGIASYNEQFF. CDR3 DNA: TGCAGCGTTATAGCGGGAGGGATAGCCTCCTACAATGAGCAGTTCTTC.

The J gene is TRBJ2-2, the V gene TRBV11-2; D remains ambiguous. The CDR3 consists of 14 residues. Germline CDR1 and CDR2: SGHAT and FQNNGV. V shed 1 base and J shed 1 base, with 4 bases lying between them. The CDR3 here is CASSLARNTGELFF. The CDR3 nucleotides read TGTGCCAGCAGCTTAGCCCGGAACACCGGGGAGCTGTTTTTT.

V usage is TRBV5-1 and J usage is TRBJ2-7; D might be TRBD1 or TRBD2, each matching 6 bases. The germline V gene has CDR1 SGHRS and CDR2 YFSETQ. CDR3 length: 14 amino acids. Trimming took 1 base from V and 2 from J, leaving 10 bases between them. CDR3 in amino acids: CASSLLGGTYEQYF. The CDR3 region has the DNA TGCGCCAGCAGCTTGTTAGGGGGGACCTACGAGCAGTACTTC.

The chain combines TRBV7-6 with TRBJ1-5; D is uncertain. Germline V CDR1 and CDR2: SGHVS, FNYEAQ. The length of the CDR3 is 14 residues. V lost 3 bases and J 3 bases, leaving 9 bases between the germline ends. The CDR3 is CASSFAGNNQPQHF. In nucleotides, the CDR3 is TGTGCCAGCAGCTTTGCGGGGAACAATCAGCCCCAGCATTTT.

V is TRBV7-2 and J is TRBJ2-3, with 12 bases that match TRBD2. The CDR3 covers 16 residues. Germline V CDR1 and CDR2: SGHTA, FQGNSA. With V trimmed by 5 bases and J by 1 base, 4 bases remained unmatched. CDR3 sequence (DNA): TGTGCCAGCAGCCCTCGACTAGCGGGAGGCACAGATACGCAGTATTTT. Translated: CASSPRLAGGTDTQYF.

This clone has more than one count but fewer than ten. The gene calls are TRBV5-1 and TRBJ1-4; possible D gene TRBD1, 5 bases. V was trimmed by 4 bases and J by 3 bases, leaving 10 bases between them. CDR1 is SGHRS and CDR2 is YFSETQ in the germline V gene. This CDR3 has 14 residues. CDR3 DNA sequence: TGCGCCAGCAGCGGGGGTAGAGCTAATGAAAAACTGTTTTTT. Amino acid sequence: CASSGGRANEKLFF.

About this clone itself: At one end, the junction sequence differs from germline, possibly due to a read error. The J gene is TRBJ1-2, the V gene TRBV7-9; D remains ambiguous. Germline CDR1 is SEHNR and CDR2 is FQNEAQ (reference sequence). This CDR3 has 12 residues. CDR3 sequence: CASSLTWESINF. The CDR3, as DNA: TGTGCCAGCAGCTTAACTTGGGAGAGTATTAACTTC.

This rearrangement joins TRBV15 to TRBJ1-1, with 7 bases fitting TRBD1. CDR3 length: 13 amino acids. With 4 bases clipped from V and 7 bases from J, the junction kept 6 bases outside the gene matches. The germline V gene encodes CDR1 LNHNV and CDR2 YYDKDF (reference sequence). The CDR3 loop is CATSKRGLGEAFF. The CDR3 DNA reads as TGTGCCACCAGCAAAAGGGGGCTGGGTGAAGCTTTCTTT.

This chain joins TRBV28 and TRBJ1-3, with TRBD1 as a possible D gene (5 bases). The CDR3 consists of 15 residues. Germline CDR1 and CDR2: MDHEN and SYDVKM. The germline V and J ends were trimmed by 2 bases and 0 bases, with 8 bases remaining between them. The CDR3 DNA reads TGTGCCAGCAGTTTAGCAGGGTCCTCTGGAAACACCATATATTTT. Translation gives CASSLAGSSGNTIYF.

The chain joins TRBV6-6 to TRBJ2-5; TRBD1 aligns across 8 bases. Germline assignment: CDR1 MNHNY and CDR2 SVGAGI (reference sequence). Unmatched junction bases numbered 4, after V lost 6 bases and J lost 1 base. The CDR3 has 14 amino acids. As DNA, the CDR3 is TGTGCCAGCAGGCAGACAGGGGCCCAAGAGACCCAGTACTTC. This sequence encodes CASRQTGAQETQYF.

The CDR3 loop is CASRTGFTEAFF. CDR3 nucleotide sequence: TGTGCCAGCAGAACAGGGTTCACTGAAGCTTTCTTT. The genes are TRBV28 and TRBJ1-1; D might be TRBD1 (6 bases). Germline-derived CDR1 and CDR2 are MDHEN and SYDVKM. V was shortened by 6 bases and J by 4 bases, with 9 bases between the two germline ends. The CDR3 is 12 residues long.

J is TRBJ1-1 and V is TRBV25-1; D remains ambiguous. Germline V gene sequence: CDR1 MGHDK, CDR2 SYGVNS. CDR3 length: 12 amino acids. The V gene lost 5 bases and the J gene lost 0 bases, with 4 bases spanning the gap. Here the CDR3 reads CASSSMNTEAFF. CDR3 DNA: TGTGCCAGCAGTTCGATGAACACTGAAGCTTTCTTT.

The chain recombines TRBV15 with TRBJ2-7; weak D call: TRBD2 (5 bases). The length of the CDR3 is 14 residues. Deletions cut 3 bases from V and 5 bases from J, with 14 bases between. Germline V gene sequence: CDR1 LNHNV, CDR2 YYDKDF (reference sequence). CDR3 nucleotides: TGTGCCACCAGCAGGGAGGTCAAAGCCGACGAGCAGTACTTC. Its translation: CATSREVKADEQYF.

The J gene is TRBJ2-1, the V gene TRBV25-1; D not resolved. CDR3 length: 12 residues. Germline V gene sequence: CDR1 MGHDK, CDR2 SYGVNS. With 3 bases removed from V and 13 bases from J, the gap between germline ends came to 13 bases. The DNA of the CDR3 is TGTGCCAGCAGTGACTCTAGAATTGATCAGTTCTTC. This translates into CASSDSRIDQFF.